The 29 T cell receptor beta chains in this list originate from one sample, sequenced in a study of blood T cell repertoires in COVID-19. Clones were read by immunoSEQ multiplex PCR, and TCRdb kept only the in-frame ones, dropping some. The sample holds some 110,000 clones, roughly 89% seen once. Sequencing was done on a sample of peripheral blood. These receptors were taken from a man aged 40-49 years with acute or convalescent COVID-19.

This rearrangement joins TRBV30 to TRBJ1-4; D might be TRBD1 (5 bases). Trimming removed 3 bases at V and 4 bases at J, with 15 bases between. Germline CDR1 and CDR2: GTSNPN and SVGIG (reference sequence). The CDR3 has 15 amino acids. CDR3 protein: CAWRPLRQGNEKLFF. The CDR3 DNA reads TGTGCCTGGAGACCCTTGCGGCAGGGTAATGAAAAACTGTTTTTT.

CDR3 nucleotides: TGTGCCAGCAGCCCCAATGCGGCTAGTCGAGGCACAGATACGCAGTATTTT. This gives the protein CASSPNAASRGTDTQYF. V usage is TRBV7-3 and J usage is TRBJ2-3; no clear D gene. The V and J ends lost 5 bases and 1 base respectively, with 19 bases between them. CDR3 length: 17 residues. The germline V gene has CDR1 SGHTA and CDR2 FQGTGA.

This clone came up once. The chain combines TRBV2 with TRBJ2-2; 7 bases are shared with TRBD2. CDR1 and CDR2 from the germline V gene are SNHLY and FYNNEI. Germline trimming cut 2 bases from V and 3 bases from J; bases unmatched to any gene: 3. This CDR3 has 15 amino acids. The CDR3 loop is CASSERLADTGELFF. The CDR3 DNA reads TGTGCCAGCAGTGAAAGGCTAGCGGACACCGGGGAGCTGTTTTTT.

The chain uses TRBV7-3 and TRBJ2-1; 10 bases are a match to TRBD1. The germline V gene encodes CDR1 SGHTA and CDR2 FQGTGA. This CDR3 is 15 amino acids long. J lost 2 bases, V lost 4 bases, and 2 bases had no gene match. The CDR3 DNA sequence: TGTGCCAGCAGCTCCGGGACAGGGGCCTACAATGAGCAGTTCTTC. Translated: CASSSGTGAYNEQFF.

The chain recombines TRBV29-1 with TRBJ1-1, with 9 nucleotides matching TRBD1. CDR3 size: 14 residues. The V segment lost 8 bases and the J segment 6 bases; nucleotides outside the gene matches: 13. In germline, CDR1 is SQVTM, CDR2 ANQGSEA. This CDR3 reads CSSRGQGNQAEAFF. CDR3 sequence (DNA): TGCAGCTCCCGTGGACAGGGGAATCAGGCTGAAGCTTTCTTT. Together with reference TRBV29-1 and TRBJ1-1, the CDR3 gives the full variable domain: SAVISQKPSRDICQRGTSLTIQCQVDSQVTMMFWYRQQPGQSLTLIATANQGSEATYESGFVIDKFPISRPNLTFSTLTVSNMSPEDSSIYLCSSRGQGNQAEAFFGQGTRLTVV.

CDR3 loop: CAWSVRPSGETQYF. CDR3 coding DNA: TGTGCCTGGAGTGTACGTCCCAGCGGGGAGACCCAGTACTTC. This rearrangement joins TRBV30 to TRBJ2-5; D is possibly TRBD2 (6 bases). Germline CDR1 reads GTSNPN; CDR2 reads SVGIG (reference sequence). The CDR3 is 14 amino acids. V was pared by 0 bases and J by 5 bases, with 13 bases between.

Here the CDR3 DNA reads TGTGCCAGCAGTGGCCTCAAAACCGGGACACCGAGCAATCAGCCCCAGCATTTT. Translating gives CASSGLKTGTPSNQPQHF. J is TRBJ1-5 and V is TRBV2; tentative D call: TRBD1 (6 bases). Trimming shortened V by 4 bases and J by 1 base, and 20 bases separated the two germline ends. CDR1 is SNHLY, CDR2 FYNNEI, per germline. This CDR3 spans 18 amino acids. The full variable domain, in which reference TRBV2 and TRBJ1-5 provide the parts outside the CDR3, is EPEVTQTPSHQVTQMGQEVILRCVPISNHLYFYWYRQILGQKVEFLVSFYNNEISEKSEIFDDQFSVERPDGSNFTLKIRSTKLEDSAMYFCASSGLKTGTPSNQPQHFGDGTRLSIL.

V gene TRBV6-4 combines with J gene TRBJ1-2, with D maybe TRBD1 (5 bases). The germline V gene encodes CDR1 MRHNA and CDR2 SNTAGT. Trimming removed 2 bases from V and 3 bases from J, with 10 bases in between. The CDR3 has 14 amino acids. CDR3 in DNA: TGTGCCAGCAGTGACCCACCGACAGACTATGGCTACACCTTC. Protein product: CASSDPPTDYGYTF.

The gene calls are TRBV24-1 and TRBJ1-1; D perhaps matches TRBD1 (5 bases). CDR3 size: 13 residues. Trimming left V 7 bases short and J 3 bases short, with 11 bases between. Germline CDR1 KGHDR, CDR2 SFDVKD. The DNA of the CDR3 is TGTGCCACCAGGGGACTGGTGGACACTGAAGCTTTCTTT. It specifies CATRGLVDTEAFF.

This clone occurred a few times. The chain carries TRBV19 and TRBJ1-5; 7 nucleotides line up with TRBD1. The J segment lost 1 base and the V segment lost 1 base, leaving 7 bases of the junction unmatched. The CDR3 sequence is 17 residues long. The V gene's germline CDR1 is LNHDA and CDR2 SQIVND (reference sequence). CDR3 amino acids: CASSIVGGGRSNQPQHF. CDR3 bases: TGTGCCAGTAGTATAGTTGGAGGGGGCCGGAGCAATCAGCCCCAGCATTTT.

The chain links TRBV2 to TRBJ1-2; 7 bases line up with TRBD1. Looked up from germline, CDR1 is SNHLY and CDR2 is FYNNEI. The CDR3 covers 16 residues. V gave up 6 bases and J gave up 5 bases; unmatched junction bases: 15. The chain's CDR3 is CASRATGYSLPYGYTF. In nucleotides, the CDR3 is TGTGCCAGCAGGGCGACAGGGTACAGCCTCCCGTATGGCTACACCTTC.

The chain has TRBV29-1 and TRBJ2-1, with D possibly TRBD1 on 6 matching bases. V was trimmed by 3 bases and J by 8 bases, leaving 14 bases between them. Per the germline V gene, CDR1 is SQVTM and CDR2 is ANQGSEA. CDR3 size: 13 residues. The DNA for the CDR3 is TGCAGCGTTGATCCTCTAGGGGGTGATGAGCAGTTCTTC. Protein: CSVDPLGGDEQFF.

This chain links TRBV5-1 with TRBJ2-1, with a possible D match to TRBD1 (6 bases). Germline V gene lookup returns CDR1 SGHRS and CDR2 YFSETQ. This CDR3 is built from 16 residues. V was cut by 4 bases and J by 0 bases, with 14 bases left in between. The CDR3 loop is CASSPSDRSSYNEQFF. The CDR3 DNA follows: TGCGCCAGCAGCCCCTCGGACAGAAGCTCCTACAATGAGCAGTTCTTC.

The chain employs TRBV4-3 and TRBJ2-7; 11 nucleotides agree with TRBD2. CDR3 length: 15 amino acids. Per germline, CDR1 LGHNA and CDR2 YSLEER. V lost 4 bases to trimming and J lost 7 bases; unmatched junction nucleotides: 9. CDR3 sequence (DNA): TGCGCCAGCAGCCGGGATAGCGGGGGGGCCCGGGAGCAGTACTTC. Its protein product is CASSRDSGGAREQYF.

The rearrangement links TRBV6-5 to TRBJ1-1; TRBD1 matches at 7 bases. The CDR3 has 14 amino acids. V lost 7 bases and J lost 4; bases outside the gene matches: 9. The germline gives CDR1 MNHEY, CDR2 SVGAGI. For the CDR3, the DNA is TGTGCCAGCATACTAACCCAGGGGGGCACTGAAGCTTTCTTT. It encodes CASILTQGGTEAFF.

This chain connects TRBV6-5 to TRBJ1-2; D is unresolved. The ends were cut back, 5 bases at V and 0 bases at J, with 13 bases in the middle. The germline CDR1 and CDR2 sequences are MNHEY and SVGAGI. The CDR3 sequence is 15 residues long. The CDR3 region has the DNA TGTGCCAGCAGTCCGGAGGTCAGACCTAACTATGGCTACACCTTC. This translates into CASSPEVRPNYGYTF.

V is TRBV7-9 and J is TRBJ2-3, with 7 bases matching TRBD2. Germline V gene sequence: CDR1 SEHNR, CDR2 FQNEAQ (reference sequence). The V segment lost 4 bases and the J segment 4 bases; nucleotides outside the gene matches: 20. The CDR3 contains 19 residues. CDR3 in amino acids: CASSSFTPGPGRVADTQYF. As DNA, the CDR3 is TGTGCCAGCAGCTCTTTTACCCCGGGCCCAGGGAGGGTCGCAGATACGCAGTATTTT.

The CDR3 nucleotides are TGTGCCAGCAGTTCTCAGGGTGGTACAGATACGCAGTATTTT. Protein: CASSSQGGTDTQYF. The V call is TRBV11-3, the J call TRBJ2-3; TRBD1 might be the D (5 bases). V was shortened by 6 bases and J by 3 bases, with 13 bases between the two germline ends. The germline V gene encodes CDR1 SGHNT and CDR2 YENEEA. CDR3 length: 14 amino acids.

In its sample, this clone was seen a few times. Distinct nucleotide sequences in the sample also encode this CDR3. The V gene is TRBV18, the J gene TRBJ1-1, with a possible D match to TRBD1 (5 bases). Germline V CDR1 and CDR2: KGHSH, LQKENI. Deletions cut 3 bases from V and 0 bases from J, with 8 bases between. This CDR3 comprises 14 residues. The CDR3 loop reads CASSPRQLNTEAFF. The CDR3, as DNA: TGTGCCAGCTCACCTAGACAGTTGAACACTGAAGCTTTCTTT.

In this sample, this clone turned up many times. Other DNA sequences in this sample translate to the same CDR3. The V and J genes are TRBV5-1 and TRBJ1-1, with unresolved D. The CDR3 is 15 amino acids. The V end was cut by 0 bases, the J end by 3 bases, with 12 bases between. Germline assignment: CDR1 SGHRS and CDR2 YFSETQ. Here the CDR3 DNA reads TGCGCCAGCAGCTTGGCCCCGAGAGAGGACACTGAAGCTTTCTTT. It is translated as CASSLAPREDTEAFF.

V is TRBV11-2 and J is TRBJ1-3; D gene ambiguous. The germline V gene has CDR1 SGHAT and CDR2 FQNNGV. The V and J ends lost 6 bases and 1 base respectively, with 13 bases between them. The CDR3 contains 15 residues. CDR3 region: CASSLGVRSGNTIYF. For the CDR3, the DNA is TGTGCCAGCAGTCTCGGGGTCCGTTCTGGAAACACCATATATTTT.

The J gene is TRBJ2-1, the V gene TRBV29-1; 7 bases fit TRBD1. CDR1 is SQVTM and CDR2 is ANQGSEA in the germline V gene. The CDR3 loop spans 14 amino acids. J lost 5 bases, V lost 8 bases, and 12 bases had no gene match. CDR3 nucleotide sequence: TGCAGCTCCAGAAGAGGGACAGATGACAATGAGCAGTTCTTC. Protein sequence: CSSRRGTDDNEQFF.

This clone came up a few times. The genes are TRBV6-5 and TRBJ2-7, with 7 nucleotides matching TRBD2. CDR3 size: 12 residues. The germline V gene encodes CDR1 MNHEY and CDR2 SVGAGI. J gave up 6 bases and V 8 bases, and 7 bases lay outside the gene matches. The CDR3 coding sequence is TGTGCCAGCGGGCGCGGGGGAGGCGAGCAGTACTTC. Amino acid sequence: CASGRGGGEQYF.

This chain uses TRBV20-1 with TRBJ2-1; D unclear. This CDR3 is built from 13 residues. With 3 bases removed from V and 8 bases from J, the gap between germline ends came to 14 bases. Germline V lookup: CDR1 DFQATT, CDR2 SNEGSKA (reference sequence). The CDR3 DNA reads TGCAGTGCTAGTCCCCTAGGTCAAGATGAGCAGTTCTTC. Protein product: CSASPLGQDEQFF.

The chain employs TRBV30 and TRBJ1-2; possibly TRBD1 for D (5 bases). Germline-derived CDR1 and CDR2 are GTSNPN and SVGIG (reference sequence). V was pared by 3 bases and J by 3 bases, with 8 bases between. The CDR3 is 12 residues long. The CDR3 DNA reads as TGTGCCTGGAGCGGGGGGGACTATGGCTACACCTTC. Its protein product is CAWSGGDYGYTF.

V gene TRBV7-8 combines with J gene TRBJ2-7; 7 positions agree with TRBD1. This CDR3 contains 17 residues. V was clipped by 5 bases and J by 3 bases; unmatched bases: 16. Germline CDR1 SGHVS, CDR2 FQNEAQ. CDR3 DNA sequence: TGTGCCAGCAGCCTGCTCTCACGGCAGGGGACAGTCTACGAGCAGTACTTC. Amino acid sequence: CASSLLSRQGTVYEQYF.

Comments on this clone: Additional DNA sequences in this sample encode the identical CDR3. The chain employs TRBV9 and TRBJ1-1; D is unclear. The CDR3 has 14 residues. V was cut by 4 bases and J by 1 base, with 11 bases left in between. Germline V gives CDR1 SGDLS, CDR2 YYNGEE. For the CDR3, the DNA is TGTGCCAGCAGCCCACAGAGTGGGAACACTGAAGCTTTCTTT. Its translation: CASSPQSGNTEAFF.

CDR3 sequence reads: CASSAPGSGNFNTGELFF. CDR3 in DNA: TGTGCCAGCAGTGCCCCCGGGTCAGGGAACTTTAACACCGGGGAGCTGTTTTTT. This rearrangement joins TRBV25-1 to TRBJ2-2; possible D gene TRBD1, 5 bases. V lost 4 bases and J 2 bases, leaving 20 bases between the germline ends. Germline CDR1 reads MGHDK; CDR2 reads SYGVNS. CDR3 length: 18 residues. Drawing the rest from reference TRBV25-1 and TRBJ2-2, the complete variable domain is EADIYQTPRYLVIGTGKKITLECSQTMGHDKMYWYQQDPGMELHLIHYSYGVNSTEKGDLSSESTVSRIRTEHFPLTLESARPSHTSQYLCASSAPGSGNFNTGELFFGEGSRLTVL.

A few counts support this clone. The gene calls are TRBV18 and TRBJ1-4, with D unclear. Trimming shortened V by 6 bases and J by 2 bases, and 13 bases separated the two germline ends. The CDR3 covers 15 residues. The V gene's germline CDR1 is KGHSH and CDR2 LQKENI. This CDR3 reads CASSNEEGTNEKLFF. The CDR3 DNA reads as TGTGCCAGCTCCAACGAGGAGGGCACTAATGAAAAACTGTTTTTT.